This T cell receptor (beta chain) derives from a study of T-cell reconstitution after alpha-beta-depleted transplantation in children. Unique molecular identifiers tagged the TCRbeta library. TCRdb used MiXCR to reprocess the PCR reads, holding one entry per CDR3 protein. The table has hundreds of thousands of distinct CDR3 sequences, roughly 13% seen once. V lost 7 bases, J lost 0 bases, and 9 bases stayed unmatched. CDR3 size: 16 residues. Germline-derived CDR1 and CDR2 are MDHEN and SYDVKM. Study-level findings and limits: The main origin of T-cell counts and diversity one year after transplant was newly produced T cells. Two months or so post-transplant, alpha-beta T cells reportedly derived from several hundred expanded graft clones. TCRbeta diversity was high at day 60 in some patients (a result of surviving recipient T cells and thymic progenitors).

This clonotype was recorded many times. The antigen is not known. The sequence derives from a male patient younger than 18 who had a stem cell transplant for acute myeloid leukemia, so the T cells may come from the graft donor. This chain connects TRBV28 to TRBJ2-1, with 7 positions matching TRBD2. The sample was PBMCs, mostly from graft donor cells, taken 360 days after TCRalphabeta/CD19-depleted stem cell transplant. For the CDR3, the DNA is TGTGCCAGCAAACTTCCTAGCGGTAGCTCCTACAATGAGCAGTTCTTC. Translation: CASKLPSGSSYNEQFF.